The 21 T cell receptor beta chains in this list originate from one sample, sequenced in a study of early T cells in non-severe SARS-CoV-2 infection. TCRdb re-called the 5' RACE reads through MiXCR, storing one row per CDR3 protein. Of more than 25,000 distinct CDR3 sequences in the sample, roughly 4.5% were seen once. The sample was whole blood, taken at baseline. The receptors here all came from an adult who was a healthcare worker with PCR-confirmed SARS-CoV-2 infection or an uninfected control (not recorded which).

In its sample, this clonotype was seen many times. CDR3 sequence reads: CASRPLGVYNEQFF. The DNA for the CDR3 is TGTGCCAGCAGGCCCCTTGGGGTTTACAATGAGCAGTTCTTC. The chain employs TRBV7-9 and TRBJ2-1; the D is unclear. V was pared by 6 bases and J by 4 bases, with 13 bases between. Germline CDR1 is SEHNR and CDR2 is FQNEAQ (reference sequence). The CDR3 sequence is 14 residues long.

Sample share makes this clonotype medium-sized (0.01 to 0.1%). The rearrangement joins TRBV5-6 to TRBJ2-1; 10 bases are a match to TRBD2. The germline CDR1 and CDR2 sequences are SGHDT and YYEEEE. V lost 4 bases and J lost 6; bases outside the gene matches: 7. The CDR3 has 15 amino acids. In DNA form, the CDR3 reads TGTGCCAGCAGCCCGAAGGAGCGGGGGGGCAATGAGCAGTTCTTC. As protein: CASSPKERGGNEQFF.

This clonotype has at least ten counts. The V call is TRBV12-3 or TRBV12-4, the J call TRBJ1-2, with 10 positions matching TRBD1. This CDR3 contains 14 residues. V shed 5 bases and J 6 bases; nucleotides not matched to a gene: 6. The CDR3 coding sequence is TGTGCCAGCAGTGTTACCGGGACAGGGGATGGCTACACCTTC. Its translation is CASSVTGTGDGYTF.

This clonotype occurred many times. The V gene is TRBV27, the J gene TRBJ2-1, with 10 bases that match TRBD2. Germline V gene data show CDR1 as MNHEY and CDR2 as SMNVEV (reference sequence). V gave up 5 bases and J gave up 0 bases; unmatched junction bases: 4. This CDR3 has 16 amino acids. Here the CDR3 DNA reads TGTGCCAGCAGTCAGAAGCGGGGGGGCTCCTACAATGAGCAGTTCTTC. Translation gives CASSQKRGGSYNEQFF.

This clonotype was counted ten times or more. This chain joins TRBV12-5 and TRBJ1-2, with D possibly matching TRBD1 (6 bases). Deletions cut 3 bases from V and 4 bases from J, with 12 bases between. CDR3 length: 14 amino acids. Germline CDR1 LGHNT, CDR2 FRNRAP. The CDR3 DNA sequence: TGTGCTAGTGGTTTCATAGGGACACGCTATGGCTACACCTTC. Amino acid sequence: CASGFIGTRYGYTF.

This clonotype was recorded many times. The rearrangement joins TRBV7-3 to TRBJ2-1, with 9 bases lining up with TRBD1. The ends lost 4 bases at V and 8 bases at J; junction bases unmatched: 12. This CDR3 has 16 amino acids. Looked up from germline, CDR1 is SGHTA and CDR2 is FQGTGA. This CDR3 is CASSSGTGLFLDEQFF. CDR3 coding DNA: TGTGCCAGCAGCTCAGGGACAGGGTTGTTTTTGGATGAGCAGTTCTTC. Based on the CDR3 plus reference TRBV7-3 and TRBJ2-1, the full variable domain is GAGVSQTPSNKVTEKGKYVELRCDPISGHTALYWYRQSLGQGPEFLIYFQGTGAADDSGLPNDRFFAVRPEGSVSTLKIQRTERGDSAVYLCASSSGTGLFLDEQFFGPGTRLTVL.

This clonotype was picked up a small number of times. The chain combines TRBV7-6 with TRBJ2-7; 11 bases line up with TRBD2. The germline V gene encodes CDR1 SGHVS and CDR2 FNYEAQ. V lost 1 base and J lost 7; bases outside the gene matches: 9. The CDR3 runs to 16 residues. This CDR3 is CASSLELAGDVGEQYF. In nucleotides, the CDR3 is TGTGCCAGCAGCTTAGAACTAGCGGGAGACGTAGGAGAGCAGTACTTC.

The rearrangement joins TRBV29-1 to TRBJ2-2; 8 nucleotides line up with TRBD1. CDR3 length equals 16 residues. Germline assignment: CDR1 SQVTM and CDR2 ANQGSEA. J was trimmed by 5 bases and V by 4 bases; bases with no gene match: 12. The CDR3: CSVGVRDRLGTGELFF. Here the CDR3 DNA reads TGCAGCGTTGGGGTCCGGGACAGGTTGGGAACCGGGGAGCTGTTTTTT.

This clonotype has a count of ten or more. V usage is TRBV19 and J usage is TRBJ2-7, with 9 bases fitting TRBD1. The junction had 2 bases not matched to a gene; V was cut back by 0 bases and J by 5 bases. Germline values: CDR1 LNHDA, CDR2 SQIVND (reference sequence). The CDR3 is 14 amino acids. The CDR3 loop is CASSIEDRGDEQYF. CDR3 DNA sequence: TGTGCCAGTAGTATAGAGGACAGGGGAGACGAGCAGTACTTC.

The chain carries TRBV12-3 or TRBV12-4 and TRBJ2-5; weak D call: TRBD2 (5 bases). Trimming took 7 bases from V and 2 from J, leaving 11 bases between them. CDR3 size: 13 residues. As DNA, the CDR3 is TGTGCCAGCACCCCTACGGGGCAAGAGACCCAGTACTTC. It specifies CASTPTGQETQYF.

This clonotype was seen repeatedly, ten times or more. The V and J genes are TRBV6-2 or TRBV6-3 and TRBJ1-1, with a tentative D call TRBD1 (5 bases). Trimming cost V 6 bases and J 5 bases, with 22 bases left between them. The CDR3 sequence is 16 residues long. The germline V gene has CDR1 MNHEY and CDR2 SVGEGT. CDR3 DNA: TGTGCCAGCAGCCCGACCTCCTCAGGGCGAGGAACTGAAGCTTTCTTT. This gives the protein CASSPTSSGRGTEAFF.

This clonotype is labeled medium-sized. The chain recombines TRBV6-5 with TRBJ2-1; D may be TRBD1 (5 bases). Trimming removed 6 bases from V and 9 bases from J, with 12 bases in between. The CDR3 has 12 amino acids. Germline lookup yields CDR1 MNHEY and CDR2 SVGAGI. CDR3 sequence: CASSRQGGEQFF. As DNA, the CDR3 is TGTGCCAGCAGCCGCCAGGGCGGTGAGCAGTTCTTC.

In its sample, this clonotype ranks as medium-sized. As DNA, the CDR3 is TGCGCCAGCAGCCGATACAATGAGGGAGTCACCTACAATGAGCAGTTCTTC. It encodes CASSRYNEGVTYNEQFF. This rearrangement joins TRBV5-1 to TRBJ2-1, with TRBD2 as a possible D gene (5 bases). Trimming left V 4 bases short and J 2 bases short, with 19 bases between. This CDR3 region has 17 residues. The germline V gene encodes CDR1 SGHRS and CDR2 YFSETQ.

In nucleotides, the CDR3 is TGTGCCAGCAGTTCTAGCGGGGGGTTCTACAATGAGCAGTTCTTC. This sequence encodes CASSSSGGFYNEQFF. The V call is TRBV9, the J call TRBJ2-1, with 11 bases aligning to TRBD2. V trimming: 5 bases; J trimming: 3 bases; junction bases outside the gene matches: 4. The CDR3 contains 15 residues. Germline V gene data show CDR1 as SGDLS and CDR2 as YYNGEE. Full variable domain (missing parts from reference TRBV9 and TRBJ2-1): DSGVTQTPKHLITATGQRVTLRCSPRSGDLSVYWYQQSLDQGLQFLIQYYNGEERAKGNILERFSAQQFPDLHSELNLSSLELGDSALYFCASSSSGGFYNEQFFGPGTRLTVL.

This clonotype was counted at least ten times. The genes are TRBV20-1 and TRBJ2-3; D perhaps matches TRBD1 (5 bases). Per the germline V gene, CDR1 is DFQATT and CDR2 is SNEGSKA (reference sequence). V dropped 3 bases and J dropped 5 bases, with 9 bases sitting between them. This CDR3 spans 12 amino acids. CDR3 sequence reads: CSASSQGDTQYF. The CDR3 DNA is TGCAGTGCTAGTTCCCAGGGAGATACGCAGTATTTT.

The sample holds many counts of this clonotype. The rearrangement joins TRBV11-2 to TRBJ1-5, with 7 nucleotides matching TRBD1. V lost 0 bases to trimming and J lost 4 bases; unmatched junction nucleotides: 3. The CDR3 is 15 amino acids. The germline CDR1 and CDR2 sequences are SGHAT and FQNNGV. The CDR3 DNA is TGTGCCAGCAGCTTAGACAGGGGGGGTAATCAGCCCCAGCATTTT. It codes for CASSLDRGGNQPQHF. Full variable domain (remainder filled in from reference TRBV11-2 and TRBJ1-5): EAGVAQSPRYKIIEKRQSVAFWCNPISGHATLYWYQQILGQGPKLLIQFQNNGVVDDSQLPKDRFSAERLKGVDSTLKIQPAKLEDSAVYLCASSLDRGGNQPQHFGDGTRLSIL.

This clonotype was detected ten times or more. The chain couples TRBV5-1 to TRBJ1-1, with TRBD1 matching over 9 bases. With V trimmed by 4 bases and J by 5 bases, 9 bases remained unmatched. CDR3 length equals 15 residues. Germline CDR1 is SGHRS and CDR2 is YFSETQ. CDR3 amino acids: CASSPRQGVGTEAFF. CDR3 nucleotides: TGCGCCAGCAGCCCCCGACAGGGGGTAGGTACTGAAGCTTTCTTT.

In its sample, this clonotype was seen a few times. V and J are TRBV6-2 or TRBV6-3 and TRBJ2-2; D is unclear. From germline, CDR1 is MNHEY and CDR2 SVGEGT. CDR3 size: 15 residues. Deletions cut 0 bases from V and 3 bases from J, with 8 bases between. CDR3 loop: CASSYSLRYTGELFF. In nucleotides, the CDR3 is TGTGCCAGCAGTTACTCGTTGCGCTACACCGGGGAGCTGTTTTTT.

This clonotype ranks as medium-sized. The rearrangement uses TRBV7-2 and TRBJ2-7; no firm D call. Trimming removed 1 base at V and 4 bases at J, with 17 bases between. Germline CDR1 and CDR2: SGHTA and FQGNSA. The CDR3 contains 16 residues. The CDR3 coding sequence is TGTGCCAGCAGCTTAGGTTCGGACGGCCTGGGGTACGAGCAGTACTTC. This gives the protein CASSLGSDGLGYEQYF.

This clonotype was recorded many times. The genes are TRBV7-9 and TRBJ1-2; the D is unclear. This CDR3 region has 13 residues. Germline CDR1 is SEHNR and CDR2 is FQNEAQ (reference sequence). Trimming stripped 5 bases from V and 5 bases from J, with 12 bases between. In DNA form, the CDR3 reads TGTGCCAGCAGCCAATCGGGAGCTTATGGCTACACCTTC. This codes for CASSQSGAYGYTF.

Ten or more counts support this clonotype. The rearrangement links TRBV25-1 to TRBJ2-3; TRBD2 is a possible D gene (5 bases). V was clipped by 4 bases and J by 2 bases, with 7 bases between them. The CDR3 contains 13 residues. Per germline, CDR1 MGHDK and CDR2 SYGVNS. CDR3 DNA sequence: TGTGCCAGCAGTGGAGGGTACACAGATACGCAGTATTTT. Protein sequence: CASSGGYTDTQYF. Full variable domain (outside the CDR3, taken from reference TRBV25-1 and TRBJ2-3): EADIYQTPRYLVIGTGKKITLECSQTMGHDKMYWYQQDPGMELHLIHYSYGVNSTEKGDLSSESTVSRIRTEHFPLTLESARPSHTSQYLCASSGGYTDTQYFGPGTRLTVL.